The T cell receptor (beta chain) described here comes from a study of blood T cell repertoires in COVID-19. Study as a whole: From the United States, Italy and Spain came samples of acute and convalescent COVID-19. Nucleic acid was either cDNA or gDNA, and it came from T cells, B-cell-depleted T cells, or PBMCs.

Authors' analysis steps: Counts of nucleated cells, estimated from reference gene primer amplification, were obtained. TCRdb's copy holds only in-frame clones and misses some; the assay was immunoSEQ multiplex PCR. V and J calls plus clone size are reproduced from that table; the DNA served to infer D and trimming. The data contain about 69,000 clones, 70% to 85% of them singletons. This CDR3 spans 17 amino acids. This receptor was taken from a man aged 50 or older with COVID-19, enrolled during active disease. Sequenced sample: peripheral blood. The genes are TRBV7-5 and TRBJ1-5. TRBV7-5 represents a pseudogene. The CDR3 spells CVRSLATGEVVNQPQHF. CDR3 DNA: TGTGTCAGAAGCTTAGCGACTGGCGAGGTAGTGAATCAGCCCCAGCATTTT.